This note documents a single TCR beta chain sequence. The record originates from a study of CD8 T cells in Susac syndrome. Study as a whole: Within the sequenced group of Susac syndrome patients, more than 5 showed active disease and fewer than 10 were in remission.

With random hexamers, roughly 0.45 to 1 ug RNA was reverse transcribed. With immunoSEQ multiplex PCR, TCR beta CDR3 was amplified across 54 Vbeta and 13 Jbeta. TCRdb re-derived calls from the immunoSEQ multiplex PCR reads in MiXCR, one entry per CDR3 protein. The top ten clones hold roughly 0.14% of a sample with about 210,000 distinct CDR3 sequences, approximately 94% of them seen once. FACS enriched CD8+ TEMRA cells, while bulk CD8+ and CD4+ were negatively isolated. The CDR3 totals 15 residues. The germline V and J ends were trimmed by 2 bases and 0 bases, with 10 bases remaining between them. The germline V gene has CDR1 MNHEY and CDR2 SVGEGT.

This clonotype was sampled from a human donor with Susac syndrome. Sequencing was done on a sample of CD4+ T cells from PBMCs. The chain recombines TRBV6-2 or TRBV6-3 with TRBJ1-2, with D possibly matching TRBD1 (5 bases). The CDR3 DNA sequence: TGTGCCAGCAGTTACCCCATGACAGCTAACTATGGCTACACCTTC. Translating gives CASSYPMTANYGYTF.